This T cell receptor (beta chain) came from a study of blood T cell repertoires in COVID-19. Overall study: Researchers got acute and convalescent COVID-19 samples from the United States, Italy and Spain. In each case, the material was cDNA or gDNA derived from T cells, B-cell-depleted T cells, or PBMCs.

Germline assignment: CDR1 MNHEY and CDR2 SMNVEV (reference sequence). The CDR3 sequence is 15 residues long. Trimming took 2 bases from V and 4 from J; bases not matched to a gene: 7. The method was immunoSEQ multiplex PCR; TCRdb's version includes in-frame clones alone and lacks a portion of them. The sample comprises 50,000 to 60,000 clones, over 80% of which are singletons, and about 3.6% rests with the top ten. The chain combines TRBV27 with TRBJ2-5; 7 bases agree with TRBD2. This receptor was identified in a man between 35 and 55 years old with COVID-19, enrolled during active disease. The sample comprised peripheral blood. CDR3 residues: CASSLGTGGRETQYF. DNA for the CDR3: TGTGCCAGCAGTTTAGGAACGGGGGGTCGAGAGACCCAGTACTTC.